The 13 T cell receptor beta chains below all came from one sample that was sequenced in a study of T cell responses to AZD1222 COVID-19 vaccine. Measured with immunoSEQ multiplex PCR; TCRdb has only the in-frame clones, and not every one. The sample lists roughly 43,000 clones; about four fifths were seen once. Sequencing used peripheral blood, obtained 28 days after the second dose of the MenACWY control vaccine. These receptor sequences come from an adult who received the MenACWY meningococcal vaccine as a control.

The chain recombines TRBV19 with TRBJ1-1; D not resolved. The germline V and J ends were trimmed by 5 bases and 4 bases, with 20 bases remaining between them. Germline V gives CDR1 LNHDA, CDR2 SQIVND (reference sequence). The CDR3 sequence is 16 residues long. CDR3 DNA: TGTGCCAGTAGTCCATTCGGACTGGGTGGTGGCACTGAAGCTTTCTTT. This encodes CASSPFGLGGGTEAFF.

This chain connects TRBV29-1 to TRBJ2-7, with 7 nucleotides matching TRBD2. V shed 6 bases and J 4 bases; nucleotides not matched to a gene: 12. This CDR3 spans 14 amino acids. Per the germline V gene, CDR1 is SQVTM and CDR2 is ANQGSEA. The CDR3 loop reads CSVCETSFCYEQYF. CDR3 DNA sequence: TGCAGCGTGTGTGAGACTAGCTTTTGTTACGAGCAGTACTTC.

This chain connects TRBV2 to TRBJ2-2, with D perhaps TRBD2 (5 bases). The ends were cut back, 6 bases at V and 1 base at J, with 6 bases in the middle. This CDR3 is 13 amino acids long. Germline CDR1 and CDR2: SNHLY and FYNNEI. CDR3 coding DNA: TGTGCCAGCAGAGGAGGGAACACCGGGGAGCTGTTTTTT. Its protein is CASRGGNTGELFF.

V and J are TRBV5-1 and TRBJ1-1; 10 bases fit TRBD1. Trimming cost V 3 bases and J 3 bases; bases outside gene matches: 14. Germline V gives CDR1 SGHRS, CDR2 YFSETQ. This CDR3 is 18 amino acids long. The CDR3 bases are TGCGCCAGCAGCTCCGGAAGGGGACAGGGGCGCGAGGACACTGAAGCTTTCTTT. Residues: CASSSGRGQGREDTEAFF.

The rearrangement links TRBV29-1 to TRBJ1-1, with D perhaps matching TRBD1 (6 bases). The V gene lost 5 bases and the J gene lost 2 bases, with 18 bases spanning the gap. The CDR3 sequence is 15 residues long. Per the germline V gene, CDR1 is SQVTM and CDR2 is ANQGSEA. DNA of the CDR3: TGCAGCGTTAGGGGGGTTCGGGGAAGAAACACTGAAGCTTTCTTT. Amino acid sequence: CSVRGVRGRNTEAFF. Full variable domain (missing parts from reference TRBV29-1 and TRBJ1-1): SAVISQKPSRDICQRGTSLTIQCQVDSQVTMMFWYRQQPGQSLTLIATANQGSEATYESGFVIDKFPISRPNLTFSTLTVSNMSPEDSSIYLCSVRGVRGRNTEAFFGQGTRLTVV.

The chain is built from TRBV6-6 and TRBJ2-7; D might be TRBD2 (6 bases). Trimming stripped 5 bases from V and 2 bases from J, with 22 bases between. CDR3 length: 17 amino acids. The germline CDR1 and CDR2 sequences are MNHNY and SVGAGI (reference sequence). The CDR3 reads CASSRGSGELQPYEQYF. CDR3 bases: TGTGCCAGCAGTCGAGGTAGCGGCGAGCTTCAACCCTACGAGCAGTACTTC.

This clone has a handful of counts. V and J are TRBV6-4 and TRBJ2-1, with D tentatively TRBD2 (6 bases). CDR1 and CDR2 from the germline V gene are MRHNA and SNTAGT. V lost 2 bases and J lost 5, with 16 bases in between. The CDR3 length is 16 residues. DNA of the CDR3: TGTGCCAGCAGTGACATGGCACTAGCAGATCACAATGAGCAGTTCTTC. It is translated as CASSDMALADHNEQFF.

V and J are TRBV28 and TRBJ1-2; weak D call: TRBD1 (6 bases). The CDR3 contains 14 residues. In germline, CDR1 is MDHEN, CDR2 SYDVKM. Trimming took off 6 bases at V and 2 bases at J, with 13 bases between the two ends. The CDR3, as DNA: TGTGCCAGCAGGAACCAAGACAGGAACTATGGCTACACCTTC. It codes for CASRNQDRNYGYTF.

The J gene is TRBJ2-4, the V gene TRBV30, with 7 positions matching TRBD1. The junction had 7 bases not matched to a gene; V was cut back by 3 bases and J by 8 bases. The V gene's germline CDR1 is GTSNPN and CDR2 SVGIG (reference sequence). This CDR3 comprises 13 residues. DNA for the CDR3: TGTGCCTGGAGCAAGGGGCAGGGGGACATTCAGTACTTC. Translated, it gives CAWSKGQGDIQYF. Using reference TRBV30 and TRBJ2-4 for the parts outside the CDR3, the full variable domain is SQTIHQWPATLVQPVGSPLSLECTVEGTSNPNLYWYRQAAGRGLQLLFYSVGIGQISSEVPQNLSASRPQDRQFILSSKKLLLSDSGFYLCAWSKGQGDIQYFGAGTRLSVL.

V usage is TRBV9 and J usage is TRBJ2-3; 8 positions agree with TRBD1. J lost 3 bases, V lost 4 bases, and 7 bases had no gene match. The length of the CDR3 is 15 residues. CDR1 and CDR2 (germline): SGDLS, YYNGEE. CDR3 region: CASSPGQGETDTQYF. The CDR3 nucleotides read TGTGCCAGCAGCCCAGGACAGGGAGAAACAGATACGCAGTATTTT.

Ten or more counts support this clone. Here the CDR3 reads CASRIQRGAEAFF. CDR3 DNA sequence: TGTGCCAGCAGGATTCAACGGGGGGCTGAAGCTTTCTTT. This chain connects TRBV11-2 to TRBJ1-1, with D possibly being TRBD1 (5 bases). The CDR3 is 13 amino acids. Germline V CDR1 and CDR2: SGHAT, FQNNGV. Trimming left V 6 bases short and J 6 bases short, with 14 bases between.

The chain employs TRBV28 and TRBJ2-3; TRBD2 matches 8 bases. CDR1 and CDR2 from the germline V gene are MDHEN and SYDVKM. The CDR3 loop spans 19 amino acids. Germline trimming cut 4 bases from V and 0 bases from J; bases unmatched to any gene: 15. CDR3 protein: CASSSPLGGGFSSTDTQYF. For the CDR3, the DNA is TGTGCCAGCAGTTCCCCTTTGGGCGGGGGGTTCTCTAGCACAGATACGCAGTATTTT.

The V gene is TRBV2, the J gene TRBJ1-6; D remains ambiguous. The CDR3 totals 13 residues. Germline-derived CDR1 and CDR2 are SNHLY and FYNNEI. The V end lost 4 bases, the J end lost 10 bases, and 11 bases lay between the germline ends. DNA for the CDR3: TGTGCCAGCAGTGTTGGGAATGTGTCACCCCTCCACTTT. Protein sequence: CASSVGNVSPLHF.